A single sample gave rise to the 18 T cell receptor beta chains below, sequenced in a study of T cell repertoires in cytomegalovirus infection. A single record per CDR3 protein comes from TCRdb applying MiXCR to the reads. The table lists some 560,000 distinct CDR3 sequences, roughly 42% of them singletons. Which antigens these TCRs recognize remains unknown. Sequenced material: cultured PBMCs, taken from culture after CMV antigen stimulation. These receptors originate from a human donor in good health (CMV status not recorded). Some clones in this sample may be carry-over from other donors' samples.

The sample holds many counts of this clonotype. The rearrangement uses TRBV7-2 and TRBJ2-1, with TRBD2 matching 12 bases. The CDR3 length is 16 residues. CDR1 and CDR2 (germline): SGHTA, FQGNSA. Trimming removed 2 bases from V and 10 bases from J; junction bases left unmatched: 9. The CDR3 sequence is CASSLSQLAGGDEQFF. The CDR3 nucleotides are TGTGCCAGCAGCTTATCCCAACTAGCGGGGGGTGACGAGCAGTTCTTC.

V is TRBV7-6 and J is TRBJ1-1; 7 bases map to TRBD1. This CDR3 is 14 amino acids long. The V and J ends lost 4 bases and 11 bases, in that order; junction bases with no gene match: 13. CDR1 is SGHVS, CDR2 FNYEAQ, per germline. The CDR3: CASSYDRAVIRAFF. The CDR3 DNA sequence: TGTGCCAGCAGCTACGACAGGGCAGTAATCCGGGCTTTCTTT.

This sequence joins TRBV19 and TRBJ2-5, with no clear D. V was pared by 5 bases and J by 5 bases, with 15 bases between. The CDR3 is made up of 14 amino acids. Looked up from germline, CDR1 is LNHDA and CDR2 is SQIVND (reference sequence). CDR3 nucleotides: TGTGCCAGTAGTGTTGGATCCGCTCGGGAGACCCAGTACTTC. Amino acids: CASSVGSARETQYF.

In this sample, this clonotype turned up a few times. The chain joins TRBV5-4 to TRBJ1-2; tentatively, D is TRBD1 (5 bases). V lost 0 bases to trimming and J lost 5 bases, with 14 bases between them. The CDR3 runs 15 residues. Germline V gene lookup returns CDR1 SGHNT and CDR2 YYREEE (reference sequence). In DNA form, the CDR3 reads TGTGCCAGCAGCTTGGTTGGGGGGGGGGTTTATGGCTACACCTTC. Translation gives CASSLVGGGVYGYTF.

The rearrangement links TRBV7-2 to TRBJ1-2, with D perhaps TRBD1 (6 bases). The CDR3 loop spans 14 amino acids. Trimming removed 0 bases from V and 2 bases from J, with 7 bases in between. Germline V CDR1 and CDR2: SGHTA, FQGNSA. CDR3 sequence (DNA): TGTGCCAGCAGCTTAGCTCAGGGGAACTATGGCTACACCTTC. This encodes CASSLAQGNYGYTF.

The rearrangement links TRBV20-1 to TRBJ1-5; D perhaps matches TRBD1 (6 bases). Between the trimmed V and J ends, which lost 2 bases and 7 bases, there was a span of 15 bases. The CDR3 runs 14 residues. Germline V gives CDR1 DFQATT, CDR2 SNEGSKA (reference sequence). The DNA of the CDR3 is TGCAGTGCTAGACCCTGGGGGGGGCACCAGCCCCAGCATTTT. Its translation is CSARPWGGHQPQHF.

This clonotype has more than one count but fewer than ten. The chain has TRBV7-2 and TRBJ2-7; 11 bases align to TRBD1. This CDR3 is 15 amino acids long. After removal of 4 bases from V and 5 bases from J, the junction contained 7 bases not matched to a gene. Per the germline V gene, CDR1 is SGHTA and CDR2 is FQGNSA. The CDR3 DNA reads as TGTGCCAGCAGCTCGGACAGGGGGCTTACTAACGAGCAGTACTTC. It encodes CASSSDRGLTNEQYF.

V is TRBV27 and J is TRBJ2-7; TRBD2 might be the D (6 bases). CDR1 is MNHEY and CDR2 is SMNVEV in the germline V gene (reference sequence). The CDR3 runs to 13 residues. Trimming left V 6 bases short and J 5 bases short, with 14 bases between. The CDR3 DNA sequence: TGTGCCAGCAGACTCTCGGCTAGCGACGAGCAGTACTTC. Encoded protein: CASRLSASDEQYF.

The chain combines TRBV7-1 with TRBJ1-2, with D possibly matching TRBD1 (6 bases). TRBV7-1 is reported as an ORF; its role is uncertain. The CDR3 has 15 amino acids. With 3 bases removed from V and 1 base from J, the gap between germline ends came to 12 bases. The CDR3 DNA reads as TGTGCCAGCAGCTCGGGACAAATACTTAACTATGGCTACACCTTC. It codes for CASSSGQILNYGYTF.

The gene calls are TRBV7-6 and TRBJ1-2, with D unresolved. Deletions cut 5 bases from V and 1 base from J, with 17 bases between. Germline V gene lookup returns CDR1 SGHVS and CDR2 FNYEAQ. This CDR3 has 16 residues. CDR3 sequence (DNA): TGTGCCAGCAGCATTTATACAGCGCCCGTTAACTATGGCTACACCTTC. Residues: CASSIYTAPVNYGYTF.

The chain joins TRBV7-4 to TRBJ1-3, with D tentatively TRBD1 (5 bases). This CDR3 has 16 amino acids. Between the trimmed V and J ends, which lost 1 base and 0 bases, there was a span of 10 bases. CDR1 and CDR2 (germline): SGHVT, SQSDAQ. The CDR3 protein is CASSLGGQSSGNTIYF. CDR3 nucleotides: TGTGCCAGCAGCTTAGGGGGCCAAAGCTCTGGAAACACCATATATTTT.

This clonotype was recorded a few times. This chain connects TRBV7-9 to TRBJ2-3; 7 bases fit TRBD2. V lost 2 bases, J lost 2 bases, and 13 bases stayed unmatched. CDR3 length: 18 residues. Germline-derived CDR1 and CDR2 are SEHNR and FQNEAQ (reference sequence). In DNA form, the CDR3 reads TGTGCCAGCAGCTTATTTCCGCGACGAAGCGGGGACACAGATACGCAGTATTTT. Its protein is CASSLFPRRSGDTDTQYF.

The chain joins TRBV7-9 to TRBJ2-1; D is unclear. The V gene's germline CDR1 is SEHNR and CDR2 FQNEAQ (reference sequence). The germline V and J ends were trimmed by 4 bases and 8 bases, with 3 bases remaining between them. The CDR3 runs to 10 residues. The CDR3 here is CASSSDEQFF. The CDR3 coding sequence is TGTGCCAGCAGCTCCGATGAGCAGTTCTTC.

This clonotype was detected only a few times. V and J are TRBV7-2 and TRBJ2-5, with TRBD1 identical over 7 bases. The trim removed 0 bases at V and 6 bases at J, leaving 10 bases unmatched. CDR3 length: 16 residues. CDR1 is SGHTA and CDR2 is FQGNSA in the germline V gene. CDR3 amino acids: CASSLAGQLRGKTQYF. CDR3 coding DNA: TGTGCCAGCAGCTTAGCGGGACAGTTAAGGGGAAAGACCCAGTACTTC. Variable domain in full (rest from reference TRBV7-2 and TRBJ2-5): GAGVSQSPSNKVTEKGKDVELRCDPISGHTALYWYRQSLGQGLEFLIYFQGNSAPDKSGLPSDRFSAERTGGSVSTLTIQRTQQEDSAVYLCASSLAGQLRGKTQYFGPGTRLLVL.

V gene TRBV6-2 or TRBV6-3 combines with J gene TRBJ2-2; no clear D gene. V shed 6 bases and J shed 6 bases, with 11 bases lying between them. This CDR3 is built from 13 residues. Germline lookup yields CDR1 MNHEY and CDR2 SVGEGT. This CDR3 reads CASRLSFAGELFF. The CDR3 bases are TGTGCCAGCAGGCTCAGTTTCGCCGGGGAGCTGTTTTTT.

This CDR3 reads CASSHPPGGGGTGELFF. CDR3 nucleotide sequence: TGTGCCAGCAGCCACCCCCCGGGTGGGGGTGGCACCGGGGAGCTGTTTTTT. The chain links TRBV11-2 to TRBJ2-2, with D possibly called TRBD1 or TRBD2 (5 bases each). Germline V gene data show CDR1 as SGHAT and CDR2 as FQNNGV. Trimming removed 5 bases from V and 4 bases from J, with 20 bases in between. This CDR3 comprises 17 residues.

V usage is TRBV7-9 and J usage is TRBJ2-3; a possible D gene is TRBD1 (7 bases). Trimming left V 7 bases short and J 2 bases short, with 16 bases between. Per the germline V gene, CDR1 is SEHNR and CDR2 is FQNEAQ (reference sequence). CDR3 length equals 15 residues. CDR3 loop: CASTEDREDTDTQYF. The CDR3 nucleotides are TGTGCCAGCACCGAAGACAGGGAGGACACAGATACGCAGTATTTT.

This clonotype was seen a single time. The chain combines TRBV20-1 with TRBJ1-5, with 7 nucleotides matching TRBD1. Germline trimming cut 1 base from V and 5 bases from J; bases unmatched to any gene: 2. The germline CDR1 and CDR2 sequences are DFQATT and SNEGSKA (reference sequence). The CDR3 has 13 amino acids. The CDR3, as DNA: TGCAGTGCTAGAGTTACAGGGGATCAGCCCCAGCATTTT. Amino acid sequence: CSARVTGDQPQHF.